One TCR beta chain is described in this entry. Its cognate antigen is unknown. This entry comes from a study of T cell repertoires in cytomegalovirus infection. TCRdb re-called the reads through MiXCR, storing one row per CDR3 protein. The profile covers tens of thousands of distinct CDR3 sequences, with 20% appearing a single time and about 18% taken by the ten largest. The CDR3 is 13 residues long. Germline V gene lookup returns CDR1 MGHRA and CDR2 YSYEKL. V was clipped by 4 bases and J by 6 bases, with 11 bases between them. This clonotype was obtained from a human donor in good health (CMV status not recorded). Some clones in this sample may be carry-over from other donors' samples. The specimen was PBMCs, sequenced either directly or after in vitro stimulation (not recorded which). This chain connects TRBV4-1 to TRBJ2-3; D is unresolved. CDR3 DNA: TGCGCCAGCAGCCTTAATGAGAGGGATACGCAGTATTTT. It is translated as CASSLNERDTQYF.